The 25 T cell receptor beta chains listed next were all sequenced from one sample in a study of yellow fever vaccine responses in identical twins. TCRdb reprocessed the RT-PCR reads via MiXCR and lists one record per CDR3 protein. Here the sample spans 4,000 to 6,000 distinct CDR3 sequences, 85% to 90% being singletons. This sample comprised T cells from blood (PBMCs), unsorted or a sorted subset (not recorded which), obtained before or after yellow fever vaccination (not recorded which). These receptors were obtained from a woman aged 18 to 35 who received the yellow fever vaccine.

The chain links TRBV5-1 to TRBJ2-3; D unresolved. The CDR3 contains 13 residues. Deletions cut 2 bases from V and 2 bases from J, with 6 bases between. Germline V lookup: CDR1 SGHRS, CDR2 YFSETQ. CDR3 region: CASSFLPTDTQYF. CDR3 coding DNA: TGCGCCAGCAGCTTCCTTCCCACAGATACGCAGTATTTT.

The chain has TRBV11-3 and TRBJ2-5; TRBD2 might be the D (5 bases). CDR1 is SGHNT, CDR2 YENEEA, per germline. The CDR3 sequence is 16 residues long. Between the trimmed V and J ends, which lost 1 base and 2 bases, there was a span of 14 bases. The DNA of the CDR3 is TGTGCCAGCAGCTTAGGCCATAAGGCGGGTCAAGAGACCCAGTACTTC. Its translation is CASSLGHKAGQETQYF.

The table lists this clonotype with a few counts. The rearrangement uses TRBV2 and TRBJ2-3, with D perhaps matching TRBD1 (5 bases). CDR1 is SNHLY, CDR2 FYNNEI, per germline. Trimming removed 6 bases from V and 2 bases from J, with 9 bases in between. The CDR3 extends over 13 amino acids. The CDR3 DNA reads TGTGCCAGCAGGTCGGACAACACAGATACGCAGTATTTT. Amino acid sequence: CASRSDNTDTQYF. Full variable domain (missing parts from reference TRBV2 and TRBJ2-3): EPEVTQTPSHQVTQMGQEVILRCVPISNHLYFYWYRQILGQKVEFLVSFYNNEISEKSEIFDDQFSVERPDGSNFTLKIRSTKLEDSAMYFCASRSDNTDTQYFGPGTRLTVL.

V usage is TRBV18 and J usage is TRBJ1-5, with no clear D. The germline CDR1 and CDR2 sequences are KGHSH and LQKENI. The CDR3 is 18 amino acids. The V gene lost 1 base and the J gene lost 1 base, with 17 bases spanning the gap. The CDR3 DNA is TGTGCCAGCTCACCACGGCAGCAAGATAAACTAAGCAATCAGCCCCAGCATTTT. It translates to CASSPRQQDKLSNQPQHF.

The J gene is TRBJ2-3, the V gene TRBV9; perhaps D is TRBD1 or TRBD2 (6 bases each). The CDR3 covers 15 residues. The germline V gene has CDR1 SGDLS and CDR2 YYNGEE. The V end was cut by 7 bases, the J end by 1 base, with 16 bases between. Here the CDR3 DNA reads TGTGCCAGCTCAACGGGGGCCGGCGGCACAGATACGCAGTATTTT. Translating it yields CASSTGAGGTDTQYF.

This chain uses TRBV20-1 with TRBJ2-7; 7 bases fit TRBD1. The CDR3 covers 15 residues. J was trimmed by 3 bases and V by 3 bases; bases with no gene match: 11. Germline V lookup: CDR1 DFQATT, CDR2 SNEGSKA (reference sequence). The CDR3 region is CSASSLQGKLYEQYF. CDR3 nucleotide sequence: TGCAGTGCTAGCTCGCTACAGGGGAAGCTCTACGAGCAGTACTTC.

The chain's CDR3 is CASSPSHTEAFF. The CDR3 DNA follows: TGTGCCAGCAGCCCCTCGCACACTGAAGCTTTCTTT. The chain combines TRBV11-2 with TRBJ1-1; D is unresolved. Germline CDR1 and CDR2: SGHAT and FQNNGV. This CDR3 has 12 residues. Trimming removed 5 bases at V and 3 bases at J, with 7 bases between.

CDR3 sequence: CASELQAFNEQFF. The CDR3 nucleotides are TGTGCCTCGGAGTTACAGGCTTTCAATGAGCAGTTCTTC. J is TRBJ2-1 and V is TRBV28; tentatively, D is TRBD1 (5 bases). The CDR3 is 13 amino acids. V gave up 11 bases and J gave up 6 bases, with 17 bases separating them. CDR1 is MDHEN and CDR2 is SYDVKM in the germline V gene.

This rearrangement joins TRBV29-1 to TRBJ2-1; tentatively, D is TRBD2 (5 bases). The CDR3 runs to 15 residues. Looked up from germline, CDR1 is SQVTM and CDR2 is ANQGSEA. V lost 2 bases and J 1 base, leaving 12 bases between the germline ends. The CDR3 reads CSVEFAQRSYNEQFF. CDR3 sequence (DNA): TGCAGCGTTGAATTCGCCCAGCGGTCCTACAATGAGCAGTTCTTC.

The V and J genes are TRBV29-1 and TRBJ2-7; 14 bases fit TRBD2. The CDR3 totals 15 residues. The germline gives CDR1 SQVTM, CDR2 ANQGSEA. V was clipped by 3 bases and J by 5 bases; unmatched bases: 6. CDR3 nucleotide sequence: TGCAGCGTTGATGTCACGGGACTAGCGGGAGACGAGCAGTACTTC. Translation: CSVDVTGLAGDEQYF.

The V and J genes are TRBV4-2 and TRBJ2-1; 9 bases align to TRBD2. This CDR3 spans 16 amino acids. Germline lookup yields CDR1 LGHNA and CDR2 YNFKEQ. V lost 0 bases to trimming and J lost 8 bases; unmatched junction nucleotides: 8. CDR3 protein: CASSQDKAGGFYEQFF. The CDR3 bases are TGTGCCAGCAGCCAAGATAAGGCGGGGGGGTTCTATGAGCAGTTCTTC.

The chain uses TRBV21-1 and TRBJ2-7; the listed D gene, TRBD2, was not tested against the DNA. TRBV21-1 is assigned pseudogene status. The CDR3 is 12 amino acids. CDR3 bases: TGTGCCAGGGACGGACTGATATACGAGCAGTACTTC. Protein: CARDGLIYEQYF.

The chain uses TRBV29-1 and TRBJ2-1; maybe TRBD2 (7 bases). Germline V gene sequence: CDR1 SQVTM, CDR2 ANQGSEA. CDR3 length equals 12 residues. V lost 5 bases to trimming and J lost 7 bases, with 12 bases between them. For the CDR3, the DNA is TGCAGCGTTTTAGGGGGAGGGAATGAGCAGTTCTTC. This sequence encodes CSVLGGGNEQFF.

The chain links TRBV4-1 to TRBJ2-7; D is possibly TRBD1 (6 bases). V lost 2 bases and J 1 base, leaving 12 bases between the germline ends. The CDR3 loop spans 15 amino acids. CDR1 MGHRA and CDR2 YSYEKL come from the germline V gene. CDR3 sequence: CASSQPARGSYEQYF. In DNA form, the CDR3 reads TGCGCCAGCAGCCAACCCGCTAGGGGGTCCTACGAGCAGTACTTC.

The chain has TRBV10-1 and TRBJ2-7; no clear D gene. CDR3 length equals 13 residues. Per the germline V gene, CDR1 is WNHNN and CDR2 is SYGVQD (reference sequence). V was clipped by 4 bases and J by 7 bases, with 14 bases between them. The CDR3 DNA is TGCGCCAGCAGTGCCCGGGCCCTGGGGGAGCAGTACTTC. Protein: CASSARALGEQYF.

CDR3 protein: CASASMGGNQPQHF. The CDR3 region has the DNA TGTGCCAGCGCCTCCATGGGGGGCAATCAGCCCCAGCATTTT. This chain connects TRBV2 to TRBJ1-5; D may be TRBD1 (5 bases). CDR3 length: 14 amino acids. V was shortened by 8 bases and J by 2 bases, with 13 bases between the two germline ends. Per germline, CDR1 SNHLY and CDR2 FYNNEI.

J is TRBJ2-1 and V is TRBV12-3 or TRBV12-4, with TRBD2 matching over 7 bases. V was pared by 1 base and J by 9 bases, with 0 bases of the junction left unmatched. The CDR3 contains 12 residues. CDR3 in amino acids: CASSLGGGEQFF. The CDR3 DNA reads TGTGCCAGCAGTTTAGGGGGGGGTGAGCAGTTCTTC.

The genes are TRBV28 and TRBJ2-4, with D perhaps TRBD2 (5 bases). This CDR3 has 13 amino acids. Trimming took off 6 bases at V and 5 bases at J, with 11 bases between the two ends. Germline assignment: CDR1 MDHEN and CDR2 SYDVKM. Written as DNA, the CDR3 is TGTGCCAGCAGCCTTCTACTAGAAAACATTCAGTACTTC. Amino acids: CASSLLLENIQYF.

The gene calls are TRBV4-3 and TRBJ2-7; 8 nucleotides line up with TRBD1. The CDR3 is 16 amino acids. Germline assignment: CDR1 LGHNA and CDR2 YSLEER. Germline trimming cut 0 bases from V and 4 bases from J; bases unmatched to any gene: 8. This CDR3 is CASSQDSAGGYYEQYF. The CDR3, as DNA: TGCGCCAGCAGCCAAGATTCCGCAGGGGGCTATTACGAGCAGTACTTC.

The chain combines TRBV29-1 with TRBJ2-7, with 10 bases lining up with TRBD1. Germline CDR1 is SQVTM and CDR2 is ANQGSEA. This CDR3 is 14 amino acids long. Losses at the gene ends were 4 bases for V and 1 base for J; bases not matched to a gene: 4. Written as DNA, the CDR3 is TGCAGCGTTGTAGACAGGGGGCGATCCTACGAGCAGTACTTC. This sequence encodes CSVVDRGRSYEQYF.

The gene calls are TRBV30 and TRBJ2-1; D perhaps matches TRBD2 (5 bases). The CDR3 spans 13 residues. Trimming cost V 0 bases and J 8 bases, with 11 bases left between them. In germline, CDR1 is GTSNPN, CDR2 SVGIG (reference sequence). DNA for the CDR3: TGTGCCTGGAGTGTAGCGGACTGGTATGAGCAGTTCTTC. Translation: CAWSVADWYEQFF.

This rearrangement joins TRBV3-1 to TRBJ2-3; 13 bases map to TRBD2. The V gene end was trimmed by 4 bases and the J gene end by 8 bases; junction bases not matched to a gene: 3. The CDR3 is 14 amino acids. Germline assignment: CDR1 LGHDT and CDR2 YNNKEL (reference sequence). The CDR3 DNA reads TGTGCCAGCAGCCTAAGGACTAGCGGGAGTACGCAGTATTTT. This encodes CASSLRTSGSTQYF.

This clonotype showed up just once. This chain uses TRBV9 with TRBJ1-2; the D is unclear. This CDR3 comprises 12 residues. The germline V gene has CDR1 SGDLS and CDR2 YYNGEE. V shed 0 bases and J shed 2 bases, with 2 bases lying between them. This CDR3 reads CASSVANYGYTF. CDR3 DNA: TGTGCCAGCAGCGTAGCCAACTATGGCTACACCTTC.

The chain combines TRBV20-1 with TRBJ2-5; D uncertain. Germline values: CDR1 DFQATT, CDR2 SNEGSKA (reference sequence). This CDR3 is 12 amino acids long. The CDR3 sequence is CRAQTDQETQYF. The CDR3, as DNA: TGCAGAGCCCAGACGGATCAAGAGACCCAGTACTTC.

The chain employs TRBV11-3 and TRBJ2-7, with D possibly being TRBD1 or TRBD2 (5 bases each). CDR1 and CDR2 from the germline V gene are SGHNT and YENEEA. Trimming cost V 7 bases and J 4 bases, with 14 bases left between them. The CDR3 spans 13 residues. For the CDR3, the DNA is TGTGCCAGCAACAGACCCGAGGGGTACGAGCAGTACTTC. It encodes CASNRPEGYEQYF.